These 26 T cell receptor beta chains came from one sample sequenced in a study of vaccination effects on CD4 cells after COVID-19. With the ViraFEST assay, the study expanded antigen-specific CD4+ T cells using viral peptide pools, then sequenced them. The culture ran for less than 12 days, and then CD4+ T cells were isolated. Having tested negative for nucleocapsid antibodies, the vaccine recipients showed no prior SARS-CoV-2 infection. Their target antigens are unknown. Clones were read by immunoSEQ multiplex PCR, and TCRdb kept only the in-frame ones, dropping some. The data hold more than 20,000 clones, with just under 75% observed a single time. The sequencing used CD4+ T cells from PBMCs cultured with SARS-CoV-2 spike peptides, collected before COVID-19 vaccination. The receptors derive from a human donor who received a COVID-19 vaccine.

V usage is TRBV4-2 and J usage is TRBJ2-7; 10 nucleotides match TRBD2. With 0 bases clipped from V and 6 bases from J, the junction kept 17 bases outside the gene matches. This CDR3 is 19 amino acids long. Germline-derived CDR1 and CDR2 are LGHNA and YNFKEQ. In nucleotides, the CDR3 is TGTGCCAGCAGCCAAGATACCTTCATTCTAGCGGGAGTAAATCTCGAGCAGTACTTC. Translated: CASSQDTFILAGVNLEQYF.

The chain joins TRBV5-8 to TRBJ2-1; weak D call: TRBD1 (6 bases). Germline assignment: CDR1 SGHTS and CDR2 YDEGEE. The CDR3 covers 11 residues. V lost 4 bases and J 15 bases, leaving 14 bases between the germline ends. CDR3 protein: CASSKGHHPFF. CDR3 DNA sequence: TGTGCCAGCAGCAAGGGACACCATCCGTTCTTC. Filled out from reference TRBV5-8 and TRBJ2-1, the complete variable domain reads EAGVTQSPTHLIKTRGQQATLRCSPISGHTSVYWYQQALGLGLQFLLWYDEGEERNRGNFPPRFSGRQFPNYSSELNVNALELEDSALYLCASSKGHHPFFGPGTRLTVL.

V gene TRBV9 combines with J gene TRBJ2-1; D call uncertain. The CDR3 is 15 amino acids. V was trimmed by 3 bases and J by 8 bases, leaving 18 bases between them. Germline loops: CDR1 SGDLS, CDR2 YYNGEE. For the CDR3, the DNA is TGTGCCAGCAGCGACAGAGTAGCCCCCCAACATGAGCAGTTCTTC. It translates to CASSDRVAPQHEQFF.

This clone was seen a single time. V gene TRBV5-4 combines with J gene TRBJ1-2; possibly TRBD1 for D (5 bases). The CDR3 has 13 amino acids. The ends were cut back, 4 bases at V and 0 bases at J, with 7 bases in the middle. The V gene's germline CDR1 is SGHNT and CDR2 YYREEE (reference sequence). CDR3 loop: CASSPTANYGYTF. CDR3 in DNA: TGTGCCAGCAGCCCGACAGCTAACTATGGCTACACCTTC.

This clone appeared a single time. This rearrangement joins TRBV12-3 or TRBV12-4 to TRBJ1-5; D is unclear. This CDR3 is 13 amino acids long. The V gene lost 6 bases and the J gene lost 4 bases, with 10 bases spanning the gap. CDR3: CASSSGENQPQHF. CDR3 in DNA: TGTGCCAGCAGCTCTGGGGAGAATCAGCCCCAGCATTTT.

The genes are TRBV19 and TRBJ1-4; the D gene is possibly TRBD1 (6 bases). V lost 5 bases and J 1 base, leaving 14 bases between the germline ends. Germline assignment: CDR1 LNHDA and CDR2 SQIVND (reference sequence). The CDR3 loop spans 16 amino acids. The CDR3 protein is CASSPTGFLTNEKLFF. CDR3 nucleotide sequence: TGTGCCAGTAGTCCTACAGGGTTTTTAACTAATGAAAAACTGTTTTTT.

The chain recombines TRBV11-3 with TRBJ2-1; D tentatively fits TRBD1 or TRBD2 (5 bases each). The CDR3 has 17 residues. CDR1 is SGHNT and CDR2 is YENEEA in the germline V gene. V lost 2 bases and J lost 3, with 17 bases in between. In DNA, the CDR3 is TGTGCCAGCAGCTTAACGGGGCCCTCCGAACTCTACAATGAGCAGTTCTTC. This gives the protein CASSLTGPSELYNEQFF.

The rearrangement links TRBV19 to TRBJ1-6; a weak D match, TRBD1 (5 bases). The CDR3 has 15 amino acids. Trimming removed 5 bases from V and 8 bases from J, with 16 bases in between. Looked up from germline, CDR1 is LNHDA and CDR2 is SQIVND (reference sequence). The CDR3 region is CASSGGMTLDSPLHF. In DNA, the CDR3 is TGTGCCAGTAGTGGGGGAATGACTTTGGATTCACCCCTCCACTTT.

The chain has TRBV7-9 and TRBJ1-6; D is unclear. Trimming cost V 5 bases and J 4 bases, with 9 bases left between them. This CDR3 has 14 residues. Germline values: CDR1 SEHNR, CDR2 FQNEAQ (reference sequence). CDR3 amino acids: CASSVEQYNSPLHF. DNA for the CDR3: TGTGCCAGCAGCGTTGAACAGTATAATTCACCCCTCCACTTT.

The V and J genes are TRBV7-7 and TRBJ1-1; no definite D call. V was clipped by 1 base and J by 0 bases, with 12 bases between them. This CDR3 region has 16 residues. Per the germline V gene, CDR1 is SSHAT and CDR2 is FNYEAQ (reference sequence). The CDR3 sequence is CASSLVRVLMNTEAFF. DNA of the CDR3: TGTGCCAGCAGCTTAGTAAGGGTCCTGATGAACACTGAAGCTTTCTTT.

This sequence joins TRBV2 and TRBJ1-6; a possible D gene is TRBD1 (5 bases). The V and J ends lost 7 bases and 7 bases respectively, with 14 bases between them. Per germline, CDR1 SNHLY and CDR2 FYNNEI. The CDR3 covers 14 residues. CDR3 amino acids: CASKIREGNSPLHF. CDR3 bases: TGTGCCAGCAAGATCCGGGAGGGGAATTCACCCCTCCACTTT.

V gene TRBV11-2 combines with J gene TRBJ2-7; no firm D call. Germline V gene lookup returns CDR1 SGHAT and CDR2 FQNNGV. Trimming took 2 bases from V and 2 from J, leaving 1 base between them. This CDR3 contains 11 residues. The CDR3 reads CASSLTYEQYF. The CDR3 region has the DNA TGTGCCAGCAGCTTAACCTACGAGCAGTACTTC.

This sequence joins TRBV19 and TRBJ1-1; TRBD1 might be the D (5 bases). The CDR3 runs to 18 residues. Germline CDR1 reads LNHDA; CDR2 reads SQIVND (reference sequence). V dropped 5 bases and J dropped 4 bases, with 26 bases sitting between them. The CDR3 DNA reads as TGTGCCAGTAGTCGGCGGGAACCAACTTTAGGGGAAACCACTGAAGCTTTCTTT. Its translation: CASSRREPTLGETTEAFF. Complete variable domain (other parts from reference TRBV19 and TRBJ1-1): DGGITQSPKYLFRKEGQNVTLSCEQNLNHDAMYWYRQDPGQGLRLIYYSQIVNDFQKGDIAEGYSVSREKKESFPLTVTSAQKNPTAFYLCASSRREPTLGETTEAFFGQGTRLTVV.

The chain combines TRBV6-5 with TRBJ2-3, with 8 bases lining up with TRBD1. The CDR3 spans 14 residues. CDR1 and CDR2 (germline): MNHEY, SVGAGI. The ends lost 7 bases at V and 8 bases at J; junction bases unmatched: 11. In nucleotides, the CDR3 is TGTGCCAGCACCGACAGGGGCACAGGAGGTACGCAGTATTTT. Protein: CASTDRGTGGTQYF.

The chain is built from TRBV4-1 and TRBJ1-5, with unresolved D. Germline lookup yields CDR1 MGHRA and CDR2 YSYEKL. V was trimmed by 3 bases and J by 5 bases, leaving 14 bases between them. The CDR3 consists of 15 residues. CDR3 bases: TGCGCCAGCAGCCAGTTTCCGGACTCTGATCAGCCCCAGCATTTT. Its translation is CASSQFPDSDQPQHF.

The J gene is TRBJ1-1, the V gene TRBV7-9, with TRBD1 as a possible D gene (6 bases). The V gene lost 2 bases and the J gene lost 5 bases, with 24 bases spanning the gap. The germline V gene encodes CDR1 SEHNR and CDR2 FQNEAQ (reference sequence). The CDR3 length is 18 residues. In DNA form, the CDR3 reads TGTGCCAGCAGCTTATACCCGACCCCAGGACAGCGAGAAACTGAAGCTTTCTTT. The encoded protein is CASSLYPTPGQRETEAFF.

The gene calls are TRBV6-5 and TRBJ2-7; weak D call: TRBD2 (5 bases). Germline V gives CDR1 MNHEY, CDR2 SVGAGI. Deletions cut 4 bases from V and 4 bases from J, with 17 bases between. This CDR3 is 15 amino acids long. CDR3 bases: TGTGCCAGCAGTTCATTGGCGGGCCTTCTATACGAGCAGTACTTC. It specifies CASSSLAGLLYEQYF.

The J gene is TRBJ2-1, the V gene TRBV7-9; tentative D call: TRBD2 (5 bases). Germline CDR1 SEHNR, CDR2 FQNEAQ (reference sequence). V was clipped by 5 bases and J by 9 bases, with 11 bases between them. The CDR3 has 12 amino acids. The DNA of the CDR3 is TGTGCCAGCAGCCAGGACTCTATTGAGCAGTTCTTC. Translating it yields CASSQDSIEQFF.

The CDR3 DNA reads as TGTGCCAGCAGCGTAGAAGCAGGGTGGGATGGCTACACCTTC. It translates to CASSVEAGWDGYTF. The V and J genes are TRBV9 and TRBJ1-2; D perhaps matches TRBD1 (5 bases). Per germline, CDR1 SGDLS and CDR2 YYNGEE. This CDR3 region has 14 residues. V was cut by 0 bases and J by 6 bases, with 12 bases left in between.

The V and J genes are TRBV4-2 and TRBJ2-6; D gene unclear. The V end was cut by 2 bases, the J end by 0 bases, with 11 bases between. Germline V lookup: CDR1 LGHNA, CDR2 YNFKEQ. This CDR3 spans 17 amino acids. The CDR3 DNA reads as TGTGCCAGCAGCCAAAGGGTGATTAACTCTGGGGCCAACGTCCTGACTTTC. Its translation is CASSQRVINSGANVLTF.

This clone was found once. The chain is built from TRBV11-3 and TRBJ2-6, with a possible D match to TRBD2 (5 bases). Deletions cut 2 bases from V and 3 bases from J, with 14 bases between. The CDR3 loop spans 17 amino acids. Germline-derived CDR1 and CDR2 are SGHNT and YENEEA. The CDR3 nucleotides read TGTGCCAGCAGCTTATCGCAAGGAGGCTTTGGGGCCAACGTCCTGACTTTC. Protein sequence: CASSLSQGGFGANVLTF.

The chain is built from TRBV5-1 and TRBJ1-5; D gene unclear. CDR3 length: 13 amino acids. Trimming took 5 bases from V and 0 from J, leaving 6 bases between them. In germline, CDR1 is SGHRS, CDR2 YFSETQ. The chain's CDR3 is CASSRDSNQPQHF. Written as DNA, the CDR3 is TGCGCCAGCAGTCGCGATAGCAATCAGCCCCAGCATTTT.

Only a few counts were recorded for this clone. CDR3 sequence reads: CASLEPTTTEQYF. CDR3 DNA: TGTGCCAGCCTAGAGCCTACTACTACCGAGCAGTACTTC. This sequence joins TRBV28 and TRBJ2-7, with D unclear. V lost 8 bases, J lost 6 bases, and 17 bases lay in between. This CDR3 comprises 13 residues. Germline V lookup: CDR1 MDHEN, CDR2 SYDVKM. Based on the CDR3 plus reference TRBV28 and TRBJ2-7, the full variable domain is DVKVTQSSRYLVKRTGEKVFLECVQDMDHENMFWYRQDPGLGLRLIYFSYDVKMKEKGDIPEGYSVSREKKERFSLILESASTNQTSMYLCASLEPTTTEQYFGPGTRLTVT.

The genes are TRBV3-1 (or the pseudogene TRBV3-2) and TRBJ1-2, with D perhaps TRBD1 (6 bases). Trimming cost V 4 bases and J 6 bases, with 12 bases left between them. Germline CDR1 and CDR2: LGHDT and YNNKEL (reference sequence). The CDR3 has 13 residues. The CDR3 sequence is CASSRGLENGYTF. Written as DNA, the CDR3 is TGTGCCAGCAGCCGGGGGCTTGAGAATGGCTACACCTTC.

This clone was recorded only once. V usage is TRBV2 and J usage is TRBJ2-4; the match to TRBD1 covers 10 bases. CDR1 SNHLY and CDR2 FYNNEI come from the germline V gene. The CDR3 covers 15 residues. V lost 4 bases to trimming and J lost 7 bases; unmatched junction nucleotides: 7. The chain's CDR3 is CASSVRSGQGNIQYF. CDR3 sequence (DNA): TGTGCCAGCAGTGTTAGGTCGGGACAGGGGAACATTCAGTACTTC.

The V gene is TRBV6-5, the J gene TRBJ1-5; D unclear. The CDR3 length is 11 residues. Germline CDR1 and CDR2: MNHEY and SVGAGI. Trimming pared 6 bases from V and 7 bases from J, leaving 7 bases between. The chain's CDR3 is CASRSEQPQHF. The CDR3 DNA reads TGTGCCAGCAGGAGTGAGCAGCCCCAGCATTTT.